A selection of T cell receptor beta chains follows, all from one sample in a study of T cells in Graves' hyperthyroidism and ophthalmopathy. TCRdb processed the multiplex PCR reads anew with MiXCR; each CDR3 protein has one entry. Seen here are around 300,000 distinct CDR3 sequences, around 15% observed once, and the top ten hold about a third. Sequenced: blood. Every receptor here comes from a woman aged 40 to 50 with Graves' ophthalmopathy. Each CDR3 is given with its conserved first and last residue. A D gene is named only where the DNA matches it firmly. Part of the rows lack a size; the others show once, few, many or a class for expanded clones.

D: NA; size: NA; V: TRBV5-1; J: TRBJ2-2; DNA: TGCGCCAGCAGCCCGATGGGCGTGGGGTTCGCGAACACCGGGGAGCTGTTTTTT; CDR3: CASSPMGVGFANTGELFF
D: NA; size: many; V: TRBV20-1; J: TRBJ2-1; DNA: TGCAGCGGAGCGGAAACCTACAATGAGCAGTTCTTC; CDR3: CSGAETYNEQFF
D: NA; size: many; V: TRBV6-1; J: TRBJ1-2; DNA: TGTGCCAGCAGTGACAGGGCAAAAGGCTACACCTTC; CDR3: CASSDRAKGYTF
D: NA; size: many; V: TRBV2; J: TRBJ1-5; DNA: TGTGCCAGCAGTGCGGGACGGAACAATCAGCCCCAGCATTTT; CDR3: CASSAGRNNQPQHF
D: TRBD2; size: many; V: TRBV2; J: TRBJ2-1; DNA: TGTGCCAGCATGACTAGCGAAAACTACAATGAGCAGTTCTTC; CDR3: CASMTSENYNEQFF
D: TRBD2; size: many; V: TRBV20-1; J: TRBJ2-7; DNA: TGCAGTGCTAGAGTACCCGGGAGGTCGACCTACGAGCAGTACTTC; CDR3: CSARVPGRSTYEQYF
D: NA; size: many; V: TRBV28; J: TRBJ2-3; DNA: TGTGCCAGCAGCACCCGGGGGAGGAGGGGGCAGGGCACAGATACGCAGTATTTT; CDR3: CASSTRGRRGQGTDTQYF
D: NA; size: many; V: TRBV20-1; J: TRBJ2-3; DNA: TGCAGTGCTCCCACTAGTACAGGGACAGATACGCAGTATTTT; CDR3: CSAPTSTGTDTQYF
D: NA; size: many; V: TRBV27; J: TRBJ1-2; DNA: TGTGCCAGCAGTTTATCCTACTCATGGGACCTGGCTAACTATGGCTACACCTTC; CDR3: CASSLSYSWDLANYGYTF
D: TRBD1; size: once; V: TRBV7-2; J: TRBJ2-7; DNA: TGTGCCAGCAGCCTTTACAGGGGGTACAGCTACGAGCAGTACTTC; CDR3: CASSLYRGYSYEQYF
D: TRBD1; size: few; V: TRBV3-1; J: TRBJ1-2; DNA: TGTGCCAGCAGCCTTCGGACAGGGGGCGGCTACACCTTC; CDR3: CASSLRTGGGYTF
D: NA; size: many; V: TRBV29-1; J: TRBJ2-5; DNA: TGCAGCGTTGGAAGGACCCCCCAAGAGACCCAGTACTTC; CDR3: CSVGRTPQETQYF
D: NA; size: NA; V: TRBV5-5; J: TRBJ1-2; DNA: TGTGCCAGCAGCCCCTGGACAGAGTCAAAAAAGGGCTACACCTTC; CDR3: CASSPWTESKKGYTF
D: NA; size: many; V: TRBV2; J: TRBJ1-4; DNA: TGTGCCAGCAGCAGGGTCCTTGGGGAAAAACTGTTTTTT; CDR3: CASSRVLGEKLFF
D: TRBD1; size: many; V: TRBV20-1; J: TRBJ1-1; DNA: TGCAGTGCTAGAGATACAGGGGGATGGGATCCCCGATCGAACACTGAAGCTTTCTTT; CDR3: CSARDTGGWDPRSNTEAFF
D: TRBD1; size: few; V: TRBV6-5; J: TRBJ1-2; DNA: TGTGCCAGCAGTTACTTAACAGGGGCGGAGGGCTACACCTTC; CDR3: CASSYLTGAEGYTF
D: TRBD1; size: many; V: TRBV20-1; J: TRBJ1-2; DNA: TGCAGTGCTAGGGGTGTAACAGGGGGCGCGGACTATGGCTACACCTTC; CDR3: CSARGVTGGADYGYTF
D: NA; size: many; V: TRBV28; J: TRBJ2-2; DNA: TGTGCCAGCATGGGGGCAGACGCGAACACCGGGGAGCTGTTTTTT; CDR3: CASMGADANTGELFF
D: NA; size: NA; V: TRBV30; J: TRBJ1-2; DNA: TGTGCCTGGAGGGGCAGACCTAGCTATGGCTACACCTTC; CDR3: CAWRGRPSYGYTF
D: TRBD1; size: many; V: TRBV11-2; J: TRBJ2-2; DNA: TGTGCCAGCAGCTTTACCGGGACAGGGGGCTCCGGGGAGCTGTTTTTT; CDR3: CASSFTGTGGSGELFF
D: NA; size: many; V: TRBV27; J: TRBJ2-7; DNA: TGTGCCAGCAGTCCCGGAAGGTCCTACGAGCAGTACTTC; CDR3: CASSPGRSYEQYF
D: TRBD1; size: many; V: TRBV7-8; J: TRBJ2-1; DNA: TGTGCCAGCAGCCTGGGACAGGGGCGAAATGAGCAGTTCTTC; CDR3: CASSLGQGRNEQFF
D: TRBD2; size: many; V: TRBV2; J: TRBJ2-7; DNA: TGTGCCAGCAGCCCGACTAGCGGGACTTTTTGGGAGTACTTC; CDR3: CASSPTSGTFWEYF
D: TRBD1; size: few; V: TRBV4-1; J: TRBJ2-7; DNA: TGCGCCAGCAGCGCGACCGGGACAGGGAAGGTTTCAGGTACCTACGAGCAGTACTTC; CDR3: CASSATGTGKVSGTYEQYF
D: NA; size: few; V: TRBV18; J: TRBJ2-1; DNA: TGTGCCAGCTCACCACCATCCGGATCGACCTACAATGAGCAGTTCTTC; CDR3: CASSPPSGSTYNEQFF
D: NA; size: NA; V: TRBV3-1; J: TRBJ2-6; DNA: TGTGCCAGCAGACCAACATCTGGGGCCAACGTCCTGACTTTC; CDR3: CASRPTSGANVLTF
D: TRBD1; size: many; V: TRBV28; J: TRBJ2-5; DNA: TGTGCCAGCAACGAATCACAGGGGGCGCGGGAGACCCAGTACTTC; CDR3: CASNESQGARETQYF
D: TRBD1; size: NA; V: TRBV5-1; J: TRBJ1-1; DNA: TGCGCCAGCAGTTACTCCGGGACAGGGGACTCTGAAGCTTTCTTT; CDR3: CASSYSGTGDSEAFF
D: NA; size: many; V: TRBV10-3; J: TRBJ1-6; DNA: TGTGCCGCCTCCGGGACCTTCTATAATTCACCCCTCCACTTT; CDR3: CAASGTFYNSPLHF
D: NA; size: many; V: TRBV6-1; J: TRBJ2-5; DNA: TGTGCCAGCAGTGATTTTGATCGTAGGGTCGGGACCCAGTACTTC; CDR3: CASSDFDRRVGTQYF
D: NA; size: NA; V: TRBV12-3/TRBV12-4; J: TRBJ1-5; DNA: TGTGCCAGCAGGTCAGGGTACGCTCAGCCCCAGCATTTT; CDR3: CASRSGYAQPQHF
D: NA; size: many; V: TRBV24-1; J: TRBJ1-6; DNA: TGTGCCGCCGCCTCCTATAATTCACCCCTCCACTTT; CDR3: CAAASYNSPLHF
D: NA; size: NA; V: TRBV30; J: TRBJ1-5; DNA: TGTGCCTGGAGTCGGGAGCGGGCTCAGCCCCAGCATTTT; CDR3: CAWSRERAQPQHF
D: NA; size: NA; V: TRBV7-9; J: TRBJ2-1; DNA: TGTGCCAGCAGCTTATGGGGTTGGGGAGGTTCGGACAATGAGCAGTTCTTC; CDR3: CASSLWGWGGSDNEQFF
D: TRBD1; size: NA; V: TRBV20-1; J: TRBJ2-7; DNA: TGCAGTGCAAAGGACAGGTTATTCGGCTACGAGCAGTACTTC; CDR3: CSAKDRLFGYEQYF
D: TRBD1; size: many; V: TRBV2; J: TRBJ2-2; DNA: TGTGCCAGCAGAGACTGGGCAGGGGGTAACAGGGAGCTGTTTTTT; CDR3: CASRDWAGGNRELFF
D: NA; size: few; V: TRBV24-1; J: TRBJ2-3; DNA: TGTGCCACCAGTGGAACAGGGTGGGGTACGCAGTATTTT; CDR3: CATSGTGWGTQYF
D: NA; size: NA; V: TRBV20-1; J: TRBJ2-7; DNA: TGCAGTGCTAGGGCTGGGGGGCGCTCCTACGAGCAGTACTTC; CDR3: CSARAGGRSYEQYF
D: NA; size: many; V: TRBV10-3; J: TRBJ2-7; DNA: TGTGCCATCAGTGAGTCGCCTACTAGCACGTACGAGCAGTACTTC; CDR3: CAISESPTSTYEQYF
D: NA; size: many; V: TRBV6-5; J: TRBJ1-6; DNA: TGTGCCAGCAGTTACTACACAGGGTCCGATTCACCCCTCCACTTT; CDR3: CASSYYTGSDSPLHF
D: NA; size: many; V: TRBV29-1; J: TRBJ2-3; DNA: TGCAGCGTTGAGGCTCCCCCAGATACGCAGTATTTT; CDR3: CSVEAPPDTQYF
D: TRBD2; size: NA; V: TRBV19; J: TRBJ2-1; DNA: TGTGCCAGCCGCGGGAGGTCCCCCTACAATGAGCAGTTCTTC; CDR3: CASRGRSPYNEQFF
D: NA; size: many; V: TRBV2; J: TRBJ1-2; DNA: TGTGCCAGCAGGGACGAAGCCCTGACAGGATATGGCTACACCTTC; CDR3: CASRDEALTGYGYTF
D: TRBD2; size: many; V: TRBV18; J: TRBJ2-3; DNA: TGTGCCAGCTCAGAAACTAGCGGTCACACAGATACGCAGTATTTT; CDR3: CASSETSGHTDTQYF
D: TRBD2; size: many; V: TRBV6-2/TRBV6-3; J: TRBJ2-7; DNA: TGTGCCAGCAGCTTCCCGGGAGGACTAGCGGAGACCTACGAGCAGTACTTC; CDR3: CASSFPGGLAETYEQYF
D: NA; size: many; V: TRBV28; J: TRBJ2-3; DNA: TGTGCCAGCAGCCAGACTAGAGGTCCAGATACGCAGTATTTT; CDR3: CASSQTRGPDTQYF
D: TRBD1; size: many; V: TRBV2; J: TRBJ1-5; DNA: TGTGCCAGCAGTGAAGGTGACAGGGCTCAGCCCCAGCATTTT; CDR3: CASSEGDRAQPQHF
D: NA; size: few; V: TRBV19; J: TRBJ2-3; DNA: TGTGCCAGTAGTAGAAACTACGTAGAGTATACGCAGTATTTT; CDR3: CASSRNYVEYTQYF
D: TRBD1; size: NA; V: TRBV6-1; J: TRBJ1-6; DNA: TGTGCCAGCAGTGAAGGTCCTCAGGGGGTAGGTTCACCCCTCCACTTT; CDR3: CASSEGPQGVGSPLHF
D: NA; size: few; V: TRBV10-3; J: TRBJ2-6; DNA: TGTGCCATCAGTGGGACGGGGGCGAATTTTGGGGCCAACGTCCTGACTTTC; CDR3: CAISGTGANFGANVLTF
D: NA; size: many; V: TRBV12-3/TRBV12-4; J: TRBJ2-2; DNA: TGTGCCAGCACCGAAACTGGGGGGCTGGGGGAGCTGTTTTTT; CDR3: CASTETGGLGELFF
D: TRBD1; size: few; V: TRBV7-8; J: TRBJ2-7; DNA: TGTACCAGCAGCTTAATACCAGGGGGCTACGAGCAGTACTTC; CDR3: CTSSLIPGGYEQYF
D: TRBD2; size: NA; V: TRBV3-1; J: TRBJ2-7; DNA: TGTGCCAGCAGCCAAGTTCTAGGGCGGGGGGAGCAGTACTTC; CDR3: CASSQVLGRGEQYF